The sequence of this T cell receptor (beta chain) was determined in a study of blood T cells in healthy people across ages (dated by TCRdb to 2014 to 2015). Background on the whole study: In model experiments, roughly one uniquely barcoded TCR beta cDNA molecule per two T cells was captured by template switching. The study measured age-related changes in TCR beta repertoire diversity using deep sequencing normalized with unique cDNA molecular identifiers. The donors were divided into four age groups: young (average around 16 years), middle-aged (about 39), aged (around 67) and long-lived (more than 75). To avoid experimental bias, donors of different ages were randomly spread across the sequencing lanes. Two additional independent replicas of 1 million unique cDNA reads from the same blood draw were analyzed for two donors (one aged 18 to 30 and one aged 80 or older). What the study reported, not specific to this receptor: Compared with the aged group, the long-lived group had more naive CD4+ T cells, fewer expanded clones and increased TCR diversity, a pattern suggesting age selection. The percentage of naive T cells measured by flow cytometry correlated strongly with observed TCR beta diversity. Donor CMV infection status was unknown, potentially confounding age-related changes in expanded clonotypes. As age increased, observed TCR beta diversity per million T cells dropped in a roughly linear way, and a significant reduction was already evident by age about 40. Estimates of total diversity from one million sequenced T cells were regarded as lower bounds and underestimates. Because profiling used bulk unsorted PBMCs, naive and antigen-experienced compartments could not be compared conclusively.

The library was built by means of 5' RACE. Data came from an Illumina HiSeq 2500. A second roughly 6 to 11 cycle PCR used a sample-barcoded 5' primer and a J-beta primer mix. A unique molecular identifier was introduced onto each TCR beta cDNA molecule by a template-switch 5' adaptor carrying 12 random nucleotides. Each sample yielded at least 2.5 million CDR3-containing paired-end reads. The Mint cDNA synthesis kit, primed by a TRBC-specific oligonucleotide, was used to synthesize first-strand cDNA from all RNA. Following uracil-DNA glycosylase treatment, a first 18-cycle PCR with universal primers M1SS and BC2_uni_R was performed on all cDNA. The authors' analysis ran thus. For normalization, 1 million high-quality reads were randomly selected from each sample, with every read carrying a distinct molecular identifier. Reads sharing molecular identifiers were discarded rather than binned into consensus sequences. MiTCR, run with a Q25 quality threshold and the strictest error-elimination algorithm, handled CDR3 identification, clonotype clustering and error correction. A nonparametric unseen species model with Euler transformation was used to estimate a lower bound on total TCR beta diversity. Using fastp at Q25 and MiXCR, TCRdb reprocessed the public reads and kept productive beta chains. Every distinct CDR3 protein forms one entry, paired with its most common genes and DNA. The V and J calls, along with clone size, are taken from TCRdb and not from the paper's own processing. This sample gives around 1,700,000 distinct CDR3 sequences in total; 25% to 30% of them show up just once. Roughly 8% of the sample is held by the ten biggest clonotypes.

Systemically healthy Caucasian individuals from Russia, 35 to 50 in total and aged about 6 to 95 years, were included as donors. Each donor gave ten milliliters of peripheral blood, drawn into EDTA-treated Vacutainer tubes. Ficoll-Paque density-gradient centrifugation was used to isolate PBMCs, with at least 6.5 million per sample. Total RNA, at least 6 micrograms per sample, was extracted from PBMCs with Trizol reagent. Naive CD45RAhigh/CD27high T cell percentages were measured by flow cytometry on a PBMC aliquot from every donor. The sample holds a few counts of this clonotype. It lacks a known antigen. Base qualities are missing; no much larger clone stands one base away. The TCR was taken from a young woman in good health. The sequenced sample was blood.

The CDR3 region: CASSRQGVVGYTF. The nucleotide sequence is TGTGCCAGCAGTCGACAGGGGGTCGTTGGCTACACCTTC. This receptor chain uses TRBV12-3 or TRBV12-4 and TRBJ1-2; TRBD1 lines up with 9 middle nucleotides. The CDR3 contains 13 residues, cysteine and phenylalanine counted. Only the CDR3 part of the read is kept: 39 bases, read in frame from the first base. V loses 5 bases at its end and J loses 7 bases; junction bases beyond the gene matches: 5.